Listed below are T cell receptor beta chains from one sample, sequenced in a study of blood T cell repertoires in COVID-19. Profiled with immunoSEQ multiplex PCR; TCRdb holds only in-frame clones, not every one. The sample carries 30,000 to 40,000 clones, approximately 90% recorded once. The sample was peripheral blood. These receptors all come from a man in his sixties with acute or convalescent COVID-19. CDR3s include the opening cysteine and the closing phenylalanine or tryptophan. A D gene is named only where the DNA matches it firmly. Only part of the rows carry a size: once, few, many, or a class if the clone is expanded.

clone size	D gene	V gene	J gene	CDR3 DNA	CDR3 protein
.	TRBD1	TRBV19	TRBJ2-3	TGTGCCAGTAGTATGGGACAGGACCCAGATACGCAGTATTTT	CASSMGQDPDTQYF
.	TRBD1	TRBV24-1	TRBJ2-5	TGTGCCACCAGTGATGGGGGACAGGGAAAAGAGACCCAGTACTTC	CATSDGGQGKETQYF
few	.	TRBV12-3/TRBV12-4	TRBJ2-7	TGTGCCAGCAGTTGGGACATCTACGAGCAGTACTTC	CASSWDIYEQYF
.	.	TRBV6-6	TRBJ2-2	TGTGCCAGCAGGCAGGGATCGCGAAACACCGGGGAGCTGTTTTTT	CASRQGSRNTGELFF
.	.	TRBV10-1	TRBJ2-2	TGCGCCAGCAGACCGACGACAGGCCCAAACACCGGGGAGCTGTTTTTT	CASRPTTGPNTGELFF
.	.	TRBV6-1	TRBJ2-1	TGTGCCAGCAGTGAAGCTCCCCGGGTTCAGTTGTGTGAGCAGTTCTTC	CASSEAPRVQLCEQFF
few	.	TRBV4-3	TRBJ1-1	TGCGCCAGCAGCTCCGACCGAAAGGGGTATGGGGCGAACACTGAAGCTTTCTTT	CASSSDRKGYGANTEAFF
once	.	TRBV5-4	TRBJ2-6	TGTGCCAGCAGCCCCTCGACGGGTTCCTCTGGGGCCAACGTCCTGACTTTC	CASSPSTGSSGANVLTF
.	TRBD1	TRBV19	TRBJ1-5	TGTGCCAGTATGGGCAGGGGGTTTCGGAGCAATCAGCCCCAGCATTTT	CASMGRGFRSNQPQHF
.	TRBD1	TRBV19	TRBJ2-2	TGTGCCAGCCAGACAGGGGCCGGGGAGCTGTTTTTT	CASQTGAGELFF
once	.	TRBV15	TRBJ2-5	TGTGCCACCAGCTCATCGACTAGTCGCCCAGAGACCCAGTACTTC	CATSSSTSRPETQYF
.	TRBD2	TRBV28	TRBJ2-3	TGTGCCAGCAGCCCGGACCCCGGGAGGGATACGCAGTATTTT	CASSPDPGRDTQYF
.	TRBD2	TRBV27	TRBJ2-3	TGTGCCAGCGGGGGGGTCTCAGGGGATACGCAGTATTTT	CASGGVSGDTQYF
.	.	TRBV4-3	TRBJ2-2	TGCGCCAGCAGCCAAGAACAGGGTGGAAACACCGGGGAGCTGTTTTTT	CASSQEQGGNTGELFF
.	.	TRBV29-1	TRBJ2-7	TGCAGCGTTAAACAGGGCTACGAGCAGTACTTC	CSVKQGYEQYF
once	TRBD1	TRBV19	TRBJ2-3	TGTGCCAGTAGTATAGGCGACAGGGAAATCGTAGATACGCAGTATTTT	CASSIGDREIVDTQYF
.	.	TRBV11-2	TRBJ1-1	TGTGCCAGCAGCCCTAACTCAGGTCACACTGAAGCTTTCTTT	CASSPNSGHTEAFF
.	.	TRBV9	TRBJ2-2	TGTGCCAGCAGCGTAGTTGGAACTCCTAGCGGGGAGCTGTTTTTT	CASSVVGTPSGELFF
.	.	TRBV10-1	TRBJ2-3	TGCGCCAGCAGTGGACAGGGCACAGATACGCAGTATTTT	CASSGQGTDTQYF
few	TRBD1	TRBV4-1	TRBJ1-3	TGCGCCAGCAGCCAAGATGGGCGGGACAGGGTTTCTGGAAACACCATATATTTT	CASSQDGRDRVSGNTIYF
.	.	TRBV5-1	TRBJ2-5	TGCGCCAGCAGCTTAGGGGCCGGAGGGGCGGGAGAGACCCAGTACTTC	CASSLGAGGAGETQYF
.	.	TRBV11-3	TRBJ2-2	TGTGCCAGCAGCCCCACCCGGAGCGGGGAGCTGTTTTTT	CASSPTRSGELFF
.	TRBD1	TRBV14	TRBJ2-1	TGTGCCAGCAGCCTCCATGCGACAGGGGTTTTCCTCTTC	CASSLHATGVFLF
.	.	TRBV5-1	TRBJ1-4	TGCGCCAGCAGCCCTGGAGGGGCCGGGGAAAAACTGTTTTTT	CASSPGGAGEKLFF
.	TRBD2	TRBV6-5	TRBJ2-7	TGTGCCAGCACTCCGCCCGGGACTAGCGGCTACGAGCAGTACTTC	CASTPPGTSGYEQYF
.	.	TRBV6-5	TRBJ1-1	TGTGCCAGCAGGGGACTGGATGAAGCTTTCTTT	CASRGLDEAFF
once	.	TRBV10-2	TRBJ2-1	TGCGCCAGCAGCTTAGTAGCGAATGAGCAGTTCTTC	CASSLVANEQFF
.	TRBD2	TRBV5-1	TRBJ2-2	TGCGCCAGCAGCTTGGCCATAGCGGGAGGCGGGGAGCTGTTTTTT	CASSLAIAGGGELFF
.	.	TRBV6-5	TRBJ1-1	TGTGCCAGCAGAACACCCGCCGGAGGGACTGAAGCTTTCTTT	CASRTPAGGTEAFF
.	.	TRBV6-2/TRBV6-3	TRBJ2-5	TGTGCCAGCAGTTGGGGTCGGGGAAGGCTCGGAGGAGAGACCCAGTACTTC	CASSWGRGRLGGETQYF
.	.	TRBV18	TRBJ1-1	TGTGCCAGCTCGCGGGACGGAATCGAAAGCGGCACTGAAGCTTTCTTT	CASSRDGIESGTEAFF
.	TRBD1	TRBV28	TRBJ2-2	TGTGCCAGCAGTTCAAACAGGGGGCAGGACACCGGGGAGCTGTTTTTT	CASSSNRGQDTGELFF
.	.	TRBV9	TRBJ2-7	TGTGCCAGCAGCGTTATGGGACAGACTAGCTCCTACGAGCAGTACTTC	CASSVMGQTSSYEQYF
.	.	TRBV24-1	TRBJ1-2	TGTGCCACCGGGACAACCTATGGCTACACCTTC	CATGTTYGYTF
.	.	TRBV4-1	TRBJ2-2	TGCGCCAGCAGCACCCGGGGGAACAGAGGCACCGGGGAGCTGTTTTTT	CASSTRGNRGTGELFF
.	TRBD2	TRBV19	TRBJ2-1	TGTGCCAGTACGCCGGCTAGCGGCTCCTACAATGAGCAGTTCTTC	CASTPASGSYNEQFF
.	.	TRBV15	TRBJ1-2	TGTGCCACCAGCTTCGACAGTCCCACCTATGGCTACACCTTC	CATSFDSPTYGYTF
.	.	TRBV5-6	TRBJ2-3	TGTGCCAGCAGCTTCAGGCCGGTTAGCACAGATACGCAGTATTTT	CASSFRPVSTDTQYF
.	.	TRBV27	TRBJ1-6	TGTGCCAGCAGCTGGGGGCAGAATAATTCACCCCTCCACTTT	CASSWGQNNSPLHF
.	.	TRBV5-1	TRBJ2-7	TGCGCCAGCAGCGCTAGGACAGCGAGCTCCTACGAGCAGTACTTC	CASSARTASSYEQYF
.	TRBD1	TRBV7-9	TRBJ1-2	TGTGCCAGCAGCTCCGGGACAGGAGAGAGCTATGGCTACACCTTC	CASSSGTGESYGYTF
.	.	TRBV5-1	TRBJ1-4	TGCGCCAGCAGAGAAGGGGGAACTAATGAAAAACTGTTTTTT	CASREGGTNEKLFF
.	.	TRBV7-8	TRBJ2-3	TGTGCCAGCAGCTTAGCGCAAGGGGTGCGGGATACGCAGTATTTT	CASSLAQGVRDTQYF
.	.	TRBV12-3/TRBV12-4	TRBJ2-1	TGTGCCAGCAGTTGGACAGAGTACAATGAGCAGTTCTTC	CASSWTEYNEQFF
.	.	TRBV9	TRBJ1-6	TGTGCCAGCAGTTCTACCGGAGGGGTGGGGTATAATTCACCCCTCCACTTT	CASSSTGGVGYNSPLHF
.	TRBD1	TRBV10-2	TRBJ1-5	TGCGCCAGCAGTGTCACCTCAGGGGGTTATCAGCCCCAGCATTTT	CASSVTSGGYQPQHF
once	TRBD2	TRBV29-1	TRBJ2-7	TGCAGCGTAGTCTTTAGCGGGAGGACGGTCTACGAGCAGTACTTC	CSVVFSGRTVYEQYF
.	TRBD1	TRBV29-1	TRBJ2-7	TGCAGCGGGACGGACAGGAATTTAAACGAGCAGTACTTC	CSGTDRNLNEQYF
.	TRBD1	TRBV5-4	TRBJ1-5	TGTGCCAGCAGCCGACAGGGGTGGATCGATCAGCCCCAGCATTTT	CASSRQGWIDQPQHF
.	TRBD2	TRBV5-1	TRBJ2-1	TGCGCCAGCAGCCCGCCCGGGACTAGCGGGTTCAATGAGCAGTTCTTC	CASSPPGTSGFNEQFF
.	.	TRBV28	TRBJ2-7	TGTGCCAGCAGTTTATCCTACTACGAGCAGTACTTC	CASSLSYYEQYF
.	TRBD1	TRBV19	TRBJ1-4	TGTGCCAGTAGTACTCTGGACAGGGCAACTAATGAAAAACTGTTTTTT	CASSTLDRATNEKLFF
.	.	TRBV6-5	TRBJ1-5	TGTGCCAGCAGTTATGCAGGGGAAAGCAATCAGCCCCAGCATTTT	CASSYAGESNQPQHF
.	TRBD1	TRBV7-6	TRBJ2-3	TGTGCCAGCAGCTACGGACAGGACGGGGATACGCAGTATTTT	CASSYGQDGDTQYF
.	.	TRBV6-2/TRBV6-3	TRBJ1-2	TGTGCCAGCAGTTACTCGACACTACCGGGACACCCTGACTACACCTTC	CASSYSTLPGHPDYTF
.	TRBD1	TRBV11-2	TRBJ2-5	TGTGCCAGCAGGATGGGGACAGGGATGGGAACCCAGTACTTC	CASRMGTGMGTQYF
.	TRBD2	TRBV11-3	TRBJ2-3	TGTGCCAGCAGCCGCCCGGGACTAGAAGCAGATACGCAGTATTTT	CASSRPGLEADTQYF
.	.	TRBV6-2/TRBV6-3	TRBJ1-1	TGTGCCAGCCGCCTCGGGTTCAAGCCTGAAGCTTTCTTT	CASRLGFKPEAFF